A selection of T cell receptor beta chains follows, all from one sample in a study of T-cell reconstitution after alpha-beta-depleted transplantation in children. TCRdb redid the calling of the PCR reads with MiXCR, one entry per CDR3 protein. The sample gives roughly 200,000 distinct CDR3 sequences, about 6.3% of which show up once; approximately 2.9% is in the top ten. Sequencing was performed on PBMCs from the stem cell graft donor, taken from the stem cell graft. The receptors shown here come from a human donor who donated a stem cell graft to a child with Wiskott-Aldrich syndrome. The CDR3 runs from the conserved cysteine through the conserved F or W. The D gene is left open where the match is weak. A row's size may be missing; if present it is once, few, many or a size class.

>many|.|TRBJ2-7|TRBV15
CATSRDPLDSLEQYF
TGTGCCACCAGCAGAGACCCACTAGATTCTCTCGAGCAGTACTTC
>many|.|TRBJ2-7|TRBV5-1
CASSLAPGTYEQYF
TGCGCCAGCAGCTTGGCTCCGGGGACCTACGAGCAGTACTTC
>many|.|TRBJ1-5|TRBV20-1
CSASYGNQPQHF
TGCAGTGCTAGCTACGGAAATCAGCCCCAGCATTTT
>many|TRBD2|TRBJ2-3|TRBV5-1
CASSERGDHLDTQYF
TGCGCCAGCAGCGAGCGGGGGGACCACCTAGATACGCAGTATTTT
>many|.|TRBJ2-7|TRBV4-1
CASSRQERRYEQYF
TGCGCCAGCAGCCGACAGGAGCGGAGGTACGAGCAGTACTTC
>many|TRBD1|TRBJ1-2|TRBV6-5
CASSYHDRGSEGYTF
TGTGCCAGCAGTTACCACGACAGGGGGAGCGAGGGCTACACCTTC
>many|TRBD2|TRBJ2-7|TRBV5-1
CASRYSGEEQYF
TGCGCCAGCAGATACAGCGGGGAAGAGCAGTACTTC
>many|.|TRBJ2-7|TRBV5-6
CASSYRGVSYEQYF
TGTGCCAGCAGCTACCGGGGAGTTTCCTACGAGCAGTACTTC
>many|.|TRBJ2-5|TRBV4-1
CASSRGLGAETQYF
TGCGCCAGCAGCCGGGGGCTTGGGGCTGAGACCCAGTACTTC
>many|TRBD1|TRBJ1-5|TRBV12-3/TRBV12-4
CASSPGTAFGQPQHF
TGTGCCAGCAGTCCAGGGACAGCCTTTGGGCAGCCCCAGCATTTT
>many|.|TRBJ1-1|TRBV5-1
CASSPAGARMNTEAFF
TGCGCCAGCAGCCCCGCGGGGGCGAGGATGAACACTGAAGCTTTCTTT
>many|.|TRBJ2-1|TRBV7-2
CASSYTAYNEQFF
TGTGCCAGCAGCTATACAGCTTACAATGAGCAGTTCTTC
>.|TRBD2|TRBJ2-2|TRBV15
CATSRDGGSGTGELFF
TGTGCCACCAGCAGAGATGGCGGGAGCGGGACCGGGGAGCTGTTTTTT
>many|.|TRBJ1-4|TRBV12-3/TRBV12-4
CASSLLSEKLFF
TGTGCCAGCAGTTTATTGAGTGAAAAACTGTTTTTT
>many|.|TRBJ1-2|TRBV7-9
CASSMIHGYTF
TGTGCCAGCAGCATGATTCATGGCTACACCTTC
>.|.|TRBJ1-2|TRBV3-1
CASSDGGTYGYTF
TGTGCCAGCAGCGACGGAGGTACCTATGGCTACACCTTC
>.|.|TRBJ1-4|TRBV12-3/TRBV12-4
CASSFRDNEKLFF
TGTGCCAGCAGTTTTAGGGATAATGAAAAACTGTTTTTT
>many|.|TRBJ2-3|TRBV25-1
CASSLGLLNRDTQYF
TGTGCCAGCAGCCTTGGACTTCTGAACAGGGATACGCAGTATTTT
>.|TRBD1|TRBJ1-2|TRBV5-4
CASSTWTGKHYGYTF
TGTGCCAGCAGCACCTGGACAGGCAAACACTATGGCTACACCTTC
>many|.|TRBJ2-7|TRBV7-2
CASSLMPGDSYEQYF
TGTGCCAGCAGCTTAATGCCGGGAGACTCCTACGAGCAGTACTTC
>many|.|TRBJ1-6|TRBV12-3/TRBV12-4
CASSFVVAENSPLHF
TGTGCCAGCAGTTTCGTTGTCGCGGAGAATTCACCCCTCCACTTT
>many|TRBD2|TRBJ2-2|TRBV5-5
CASSLVRDYDTGELFF
TGTGCCAGCAGCTTGGTGCGGGACTACGACACCGGGGAGCTGTTTTTT
>.|.|TRBJ2-1|TRBV5-5
CASSLGPACEQFF
TGTGCCAGCAGCCTTGGGCCCGCCTGCGAGCAGTTCTTC
>many|.|TRBJ2-1|TRBV2
CASSDYPYNEQFF
TGTGCCAGCAGTGACTACCCTTACAATGAGCAGTTCTTC
>.|.|TRBJ1-1|TRBV24-1
CATSVSTGRGDTEAFF
TGTGCCACCAGTGTATCGACAGGCCGAGGGGACACTGAAGCTTTCTTT
>many|TRBD1|TRBJ1-6|TRBV12-3/TRBV12-4
CASSPRTGANSPLHF
TGTGCCAGCAGCCCAAGGACAGGGGCGAATTCACCCCTCCACTTT
>many|.|TRBJ2-1|TRBV4-3
CASSQEGWDNEQFF
TGCGCCAGCAGCCAAGAAGGCTGGGACAATGAGCAGTTCTTC
>.|.|TRBJ1-4|TRBV2
CASGVGQTNEKLFF
TGTGCCAGCGGCGTGGGGCAGACTAATGAAAAACTGTTTTTT
>many|.|TRBJ1-1|TRBV12-3/TRBV12-4
CATTGPTEAFF
TGTGCCACCACAGGGCCAACTGAAGCTTTCTTT
>many|TRBD1|TRBJ2-1|TRBV5-1
CASSTTGTGTGFF
TGCGCCAGCAGCACAACCGGGACAGGGACGGGGTTCTTC
>.|TRBD2|TRBJ2-2|TRBV20-1
CSAKERERTGELFF
TGCAGTGCTAAGGAGCGGGAGAGGACCGGGGAGCTGTTTTTT